The sequence of this TCR beta chain was determined in a study of response to subunit inactivated influenza vaccine. TCRdb re-derived calls from the RT-PCR reads in MiXCR, one entry per CDR3 protein. Of roughly 520,000 distinct CDR3 sequences detected, approximately 24% appear once; the ten largest clones hold 1.5% to 2%. CDR1 is SGHNT and CDR2 is YYREEE in the germline V gene (reference sequence). The length of the CDR3 is 14 residues. Trimming took 3 bases from V and 3 from J, leaving 12 bases between them. The chain is built from TRBV5-4 and TRBJ2-5; no firm D call. This clonotype originated in a man in his fifties or sixties who received an inactivated influenza vaccine. Sequenced material: CD4+ T cells sorted from PBMCs, taken 4 to 6 days after vaccination. The CDR3 reads CASSSLGKEETQYF. CDR3 sequence (DNA): TGTGCCAGCAGCTCGTTGGGGAAGGAAGAGACCCAGTACTTC. Full variable domain (outside the CDR3, taken from reference TRBV5-4 and TRBJ2-5): ETGVTQSPTHLIKTRGQQVTLRCSSQSGHNTVSWYQQALGQGPQFIFQYYREEENGRGNFPPRFSGLQFPNYSSELNVNALELDDSALYLCASSSLGKEETQYFGPGTRLLVL.